This TCR beta chain appears in the sequencing data of a study of blood T cells in healthy people across ages. Study-wide points: In these data, TCR beta diversity tracked strongly with naive T cell percentage. Whereas aged donors had fewer naive CD4+ cells, long-lived donors had more of them and higher diversity.

Donors ranged from about 6 to 95 years old and were healthy Caucasians in Russia. Alongside a J-beta primer mix, a sample-barcoded 5' primer served in a second PCR lasting roughly 7 to 11 cycles. Each cDNA was tagged by a template-switch adaptor containing 12 random nucleotides. Using its own MiXCR run on the 5' RACE reads, TCRdb lists one record per CDR3 protein. The sample lists 1.5 million to 2 million distinct CDR3 sequences, about 32% occurring once. The CDR3 spans 15 residues. CDR1 is LGHNA, CDR2 YNFKEQ, per germline. Notes on this clonotype: The antigen remains undetermined. A much larger clone is a single base away; this may be a read error.

The sequencing sample was made of blood. The chain employs TRBV4-2 and TRBJ2-5; D gene ambiguous. This sequence was found in a woman in her 30s in good health. The CDR3 sequence is CAGSQDGSGQETQYF. The DNA for the CDR3 is TGTGCCGGCAGCCAAGATGGGTCAGGTCAAGAGACCCAGTACTTC.